This T cell receptor beta chain was recorded in a study of Tregs in tolerant kidney transplant recipients. Study as a whole: Recipients received nonmyeloablative bone marrow transplants from related graft donors, with transient mixed chimerism. Study outcomes and limitations: In tolerant patients, donor-specific Tregs outgrew total Tregs, suggesting antigen-driven expansion. Some patients' samples used different primers over time, so nucleotide sequences weren't comparable. No direct test of biological reproducibility was done here.

The assay was immunoSEQ multiplex PCR, and TCRdb's table has in-frame clones only and misses some. The sample records about 60,000 clones, roughly 89% being singletons. This CDR3 has 15 amino acids. The germline V and J ends were trimmed by 0 bases and 4 bases, with 13 bases remaining between them. Germline CDR1 MGHRA, CDR2 YSYEKL. This clone has a single count. The target antigen is unknown. This chain connects TRBV4-1 to TRBJ2-7; the D gene is possibly TRBD2 (5 bases). Sequencing was performed on CD8+ T cells from blood, taken before the transplant. The origin of this receptor is a human donor who received a combined kidney and bone marrow transplant. The chain's CDR3 is CASSQEPSRPYEQYF. CDR3 in DNA: TGCGCCAGCAGCCAAGAGCCTAGCAGACCATACGAGCAGTACTTC.